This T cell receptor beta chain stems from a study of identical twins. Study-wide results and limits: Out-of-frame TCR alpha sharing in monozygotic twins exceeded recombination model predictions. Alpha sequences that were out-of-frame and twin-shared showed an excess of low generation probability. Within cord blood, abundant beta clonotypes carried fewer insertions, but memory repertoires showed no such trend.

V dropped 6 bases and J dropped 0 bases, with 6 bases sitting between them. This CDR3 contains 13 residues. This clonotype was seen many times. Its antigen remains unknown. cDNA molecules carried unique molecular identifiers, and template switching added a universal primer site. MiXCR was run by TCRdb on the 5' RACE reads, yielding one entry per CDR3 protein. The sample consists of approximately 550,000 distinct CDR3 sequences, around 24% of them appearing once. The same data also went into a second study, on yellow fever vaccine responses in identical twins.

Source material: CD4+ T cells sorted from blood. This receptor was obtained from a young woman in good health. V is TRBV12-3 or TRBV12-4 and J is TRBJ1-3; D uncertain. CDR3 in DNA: TGTGCCAGCAGAGAGGACTCTGGAAACACCATATATTTT. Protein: CASREDSGNTIYF.